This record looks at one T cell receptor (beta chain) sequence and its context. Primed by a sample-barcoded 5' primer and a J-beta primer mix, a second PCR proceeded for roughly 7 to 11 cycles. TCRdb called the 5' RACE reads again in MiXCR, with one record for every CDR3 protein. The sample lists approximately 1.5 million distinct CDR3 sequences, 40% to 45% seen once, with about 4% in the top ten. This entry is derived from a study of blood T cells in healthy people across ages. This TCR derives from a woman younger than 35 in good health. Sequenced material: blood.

CDR3 loop: CASSSFGGQNTEAFF. The DNA of the CDR3 is TGCGCCAGCAGCTCATTTGGGGGGCAGAACACTGAAGCTTTCTTT. The chain carries TRBV5-1 and TRBJ1-1; possibly TRBD1 for D (6 bases). Germline values: CDR1 SGHRS, CDR2 YFSETQ. The CDR3 is 15 residues long. V dropped 3 bases and J dropped 1 base, with 13 bases sitting between them.